A single count supports the clone carrying this T cell receptor (beta chain). Its antigen is undetermined. PCR was performed a second time for roughly 7 to 12 cycles using a sample-barcoded 5' primer and a J-beta primer mix. Every cDNA was tagged by a template-switch adaptor with 12 random nucleotides. A single record per CDR3 protein comes from TCRdb applying MiXCR to the 5' RACE reads. The data hold about 680,000 distinct CDR3 sequences, with roughly 49% observed a single time. The data stem from a study of blood T cells in healthy people across ages. The study's findings and limits: Higher diversity, along with more naive CD4+ cells, distinguished long-lived donors from aged donors. Estimates based on one million T cells were treated as lower bounds. Age advanced and TCR beta diversity per million T cells fell, roughly linearly.

Germline V gene lookup returns CDR1 SGHNT and CDR2 YYREEE (reference sequence). CDR3 length: 16 amino acids. V lost 4 bases to trimming and J lost 0 bases, with 11 bases between them. Sample: blood. The TCR sequence derives from a woman in her sixties in good health. The V and J genes are TRBV5-4 and TRBJ2-6, with D uncertain. CDR3 nucleotide sequence: TGTGCCAGCAGCCGTTCTCTTGGCTCTGGGGCCAACGTCCTGACTTTC. Translation gives CASSRSLGSGANVLTF.